These T cell receptor beta chains were read from a single sample in a study of shared clonotypes between healthy human individuals. Clones were sequenced by immunoSEQ multiplex PCR, and TCRdb holds only the in-frame ones, with some missing. The table has about 2 million clones, 85% to 95% seen once. Material: naive CD8+ T cells sorted from blood. Receptors originate from a man between 18 and 35 years old in good health. Each CDR3 is given with its conserved first and last residue. The order of the fields is CDR3 protein, J gene, V gene, D gene, clone size. The D gene is left open where the match is weak. Clone size is given for some rows only: seen once, a few or many times, or a class if the clone is expanded.

cdr3_aa: CASSLGGAETQYF
j_call: TRBJ2-5
v_call: TRBV11-2
d_call: NA
clone_size: NA

cdr3_aa: CASSHSGNSAKNIQYF
j_call: TRBJ2-4
v_call: TRBV6-6
d_call: NA
clone_size: once

cdr3_aa: CASTGTTSSTDTQYF
j_call: TRBJ2-3
v_call: TRBV2
d_call: NA
clone_size: NA

cdr3_aa: CASSSGEGNIQYF
j_call: TRBJ2-4
v_call: TRBV7-6
d_call: NA
clone_size: NA

cdr3_aa: CASSPNPGGRPGNTIYF
j_call: TRBJ1-3
v_call: TRBV13
d_call: NA
clone_size: NA

cdr3_aa: CAWSGFSPIDRLGTDTQYF
j_call: TRBJ2-3
v_call: TRBV30
d_call: NA
clone_size: NA

cdr3_aa: CASSFDTSSYEQYF
j_call: TRBJ2-7
v_call: TRBV27
d_call: NA
clone_size: NA

cdr3_aa: CASSIPQERPFTEAFF
j_call: TRBJ1-1
v_call: TRBV19
d_call: NA
clone_size: NA

cdr3_aa: CASSRKGSTDTQYF
j_call: TRBJ2-3
v_call: TRBV13
d_call: NA
clone_size: NA

cdr3_aa: CASSSSYEESEETQYF
j_call: TRBJ2-5
v_call: TRBV28
d_call: NA
clone_size: NA

cdr3_aa: CSVDREGTYEQYF
j_call: TRBJ2-7
v_call: TRBV29-1
d_call: TRBD2
clone_size: NA

cdr3_aa: CASSLSGSSSYEQYF
j_call: TRBJ2-7
v_call: TRBV2
d_call: TRBD2
clone_size: NA

cdr3_aa: CASSESNGGAIPDTQYF
j_call: TRBJ2-3
v_call: TRBV10-2
d_call: NA
clone_size: NA

cdr3_aa: CAWSSSSGNTIYF
j_call: TRBJ1-3
v_call: TRBV30
d_call: NA
clone_size: NA

cdr3_aa: CASSLGAGVNNEQFF
j_call: TRBJ2-1
v_call: TRBV11-2
d_call: TRBD2
clone_size: NA

cdr3_aa: CASSWDRNSYGYTF
j_call: TRBJ1-2
v_call: TRBV27
d_call: TRBD1
clone_size: NA

cdr3_aa: CASSPRGLSNSPLHF
j_call: TRBJ1-6
v_call: TRBV4-3
d_call: NA
clone_size: NA

cdr3_aa: CASGREDEQFF
j_call: TRBJ2-1
v_call: TRBV6-5
d_call: TRBD2
clone_size: NA

cdr3_aa: CAWSLGLASSTDTQYF
j_call: TRBJ2-3
v_call: TRBV30
d_call: TRBD2
clone_size: NA

cdr3_aa: CASSSSGEEQFF
j_call: TRBJ2-1
v_call: TRBV5-4
d_call: TRBD2
clone_size: NA